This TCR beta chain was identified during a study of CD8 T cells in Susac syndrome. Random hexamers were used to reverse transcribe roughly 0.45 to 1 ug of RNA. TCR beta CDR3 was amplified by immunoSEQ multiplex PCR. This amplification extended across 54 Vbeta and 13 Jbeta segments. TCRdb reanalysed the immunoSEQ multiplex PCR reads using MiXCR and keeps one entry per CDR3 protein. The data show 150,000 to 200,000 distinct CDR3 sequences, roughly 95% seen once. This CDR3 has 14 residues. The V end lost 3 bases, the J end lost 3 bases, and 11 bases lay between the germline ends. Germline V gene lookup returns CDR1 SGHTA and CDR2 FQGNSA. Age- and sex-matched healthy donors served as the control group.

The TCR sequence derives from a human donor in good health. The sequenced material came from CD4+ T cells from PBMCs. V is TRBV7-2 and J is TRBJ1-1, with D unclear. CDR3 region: CASSFDFRDTEAFF. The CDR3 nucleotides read TGTGCCAGCAGCTTTGATTTTAGGGACACTGAAGCTTTCTTT.